What follows are 26 T cell receptor beta chains derived from one specimen sequenced in a study of a mutant IDH1 vaccine in newly diagnosed glioma. These receptors have no known antigen. The data were produced by immunoSEQ multiplex PCR, yet TCRdb's version contains in-frame clones alone and is incomplete. The sample shows approximately 50,000 clones, over 70% of them seen only once. The time point is: week 23, last vaccination. A single vaccine dose contained 300 ug of mutant IDH1 20-mer peptide, and topical imiquimod was used with it. Sequencing used PBMCs, obtained from a glioma patient whose treatment included an IDH1 peptide vaccine. Source of these receptors: a man aged 40-49 years with glioma.

The V and J genes are TRBV7-6 and TRBJ2-5; no clear D. V lost 1 base and J 1 base, leaving 4 bases between the germline ends. CDR1 SGHVS and CDR2 FNYEAQ come from the germline V gene. The CDR3 has 13 residues. CDR3 in amino acids: CASSLVVQETQYF. CDR3 nucleotides: TGTGCCAGCAGCTTAGTTGTCCAAGAGACCCAGTACTTC.

This clone has just one count. This chain joins TRBV6-1 and TRBJ2-2; 7 positions match TRBD1. The CDR3 spans 15 residues. V was pared by 6 bases and J by 0 bases, with 4 bases of the junction left unmatched. Germline CDR1 is MNHNS and CDR2 is SASEGT. The CDR3 nucleotides read TGTGCCAGCAGGCCCGGGACAGCGAACACCGGGGAGCTGTTTTTT. Translating it yields CASRPGTANTGELFF.

V gene TRBV27 combines with J gene TRBJ1-1, with D uncertain. V was pared by 8 bases and J by 1 base, with 20 bases between. Germline CDR1 MNHEY, CDR2 SMNVEV (reference sequence). This CDR3 comprises 16 residues. This CDR3 is CASVPMPARANTEAFF. CDR3 DNA: TGTGCCAGCGTTCCCATGCCGGCGAGGGCGAACACTGAAGCTTTCTTT.

The J gene is TRBJ2-7, the V gene TRBV5-1, with D hard to call. This CDR3 spans 17 amino acids. Per germline, CDR1 SGHRS and CDR2 YFSETQ. V was pared by 0 bases and J by 0 bases, with 16 bases between. The CDR3 here is CASSLAIEVRASYEQYF. CDR3 coding DNA: TGCGCCAGCAGCTTGGCAATTGAGGTTAGGGCCTCCTACGAGCAGTACTTC.

J is TRBJ2-3 and V is TRBV5-4; possible D gene TRBD1, 6 bases. With 1 base removed from V and 3 bases from J, the gap between germline ends came to 12 bases. This CDR3 has 15 residues. Germline CDR1 and CDR2: SGHNT and YYREEE (reference sequence). The CDR3 loop reads CASSLRTGQTDTQYF. The CDR3 DNA reads TGTGCCAGCAGCTTGAGAACAGGGCAAACAGATACGCAGTATTTT.

This rearrangement joins TRBV27 to TRBJ1-1; D is ambiguous. The CDR3 has 13 residues. V was cut by 2 bases and J by 5 bases, with 9 bases left in between. The germline V gene has CDR1 MNHEY and CDR2 SMNVEV (reference sequence). The CDR3 spells CASSLKSETEAFF. In nucleotides, the CDR3 is TGTGCCAGCAGTTTAAAATCCGAAACTGAAGCTTTCTTT.

V usage is TRBV10-3 and J usage is TRBJ2-7; no definite D call. V was clipped by 0 bases and J by 2 bases, with 8 bases between them. Germline V gene lookup returns CDR1 ENHRY and CDR2 SYGVKD. The CDR3 extends over 14 amino acids. The CDR3 DNA follows: TGTGCCATCAGTGAGTCGGGCAGAACCTACGAGCAGTACTTC. This codes for CAISESGRTYEQYF.

This chain connects TRBV21-1 to TRBJ2-7; the D call in the table, TRBD2, was not verified against the DNA. TRBV21-1 is termed a pseudogene. The CDR3 extends over 14 amino acids. The CDR3 loop is CASSKVGRSYEQYF. The DNA of the CDR3 is TGTGCCAGCAGCAAAGTAGGGAGATCCTACGAGCAGTACTTC.

The gene calls are TRBV6-4 and TRBJ2-1, with D maybe TRBD2 (5 bases). The CDR3 is 13 residues long. Germline V gene sequence: CDR1 MRHNA, CDR2 SNTAGT. The ends were cut back, 9 bases at V and 10 bases at J, with 19 bases in the middle. CDR3 region: CARTSRASGEQFF. CDR3 nucleotide sequence: TGTGCCAGAACATCTCGGGCCTCGGGGGAGCAGTTCTTC.

The chain has TRBV2 and TRBJ1-2; D is unclear. The V end lost 10 bases, the J end lost 2 bases, and 20 bases lay between the germline ends. There are 15 residues in the CDR3. Germline lookup yields CDR1 SNHLY and CDR2 FYNNEI. The CDR3 region has the DNA TGTGCCATGACTTCAAGGTTAACGAGGAACTATGGCTACACCTTC. Its protein product is CAMTSRLTRNYGYTF.

This chain joins TRBV14 and TRBJ2-1; 14 bases are a match to TRBD2. Trimming cost V 1 base and J 5 bases; bases outside gene matches: 7. The CDR3 length is 18 residues. From germline, CDR1 is SGHDN and CDR2 FVKESK. CDR3 DNA sequence: TGTGCCAGCAGCCAAGGGACTAGCGGGAGGCTCCGGGACAATGAGCAGTTCTTC. Protein sequence: CASSQGTSGRLRDNEQFF.

The chain combines TRBV21-1 with TRBJ2-7; the table's D gene call, TRBD1, was not cross checked with the DNA. TRBV21-1 is reported as a pseudogene. The CDR3 totals 16 residues. The CDR3 coding sequence is TGTGCCAGCAGCAAAGATTTCGGCAGGGGGCCTTGGGAGCAGTACTTC. Amino acid sequence: CASSKDFGRGPWEQYF.

The chain couples TRBV28 to TRBJ2-7, with a weak D call TRBD1 (6 bases). Germline V gene data show CDR1 as MDHEN and CDR2 as SYDVKM. This CDR3 has 14 amino acids. V shed 4 bases and J shed 0 bases, with 10 bases lying between them. CDR3 coding DNA: TGTGCCAGCAGTTACAGGGACCTCTCCTACGAGCAGTACTTC. It encodes CASSYRDLSYEQYF.

The V call is TRBV10-1, the J call TRBJ2-7; 8 nucleotides match TRBD2. After removal of 2 bases from V and 6 bases from J, the junction contained 9 bases not matched to a gene. This CDR3 spans 15 amino acids. CDR1 is WNHNN and CDR2 is SYGVQD in the germline V gene (reference sequence). The CDR3 sequence: CASSEPGTRGFEQYF. The CDR3 DNA reads TGCGCCAGCAGTGAGCCCGGGACTAGGGGCTTCGAGCAGTACTTC.

There are a few counts of this clone. The chain links TRBV5-1 to TRBJ2-7; the D call may be TRBD1 or TRBD2 (5 bases each). This CDR3 comprises 15 residues. Trimming took 0 bases from V and 5 from J, leaving 15 bases between them. Germline values: CDR1 SGHRS, CDR2 YFSETQ. The CDR3, as DNA: TGCGCCAGCAGCTTGGCCCGTCCGGGACCGGACGAGCAGTACTTC. Translation gives CASSLARPGPDEQYF.

The chain combines TRBV19 with TRBJ2-5; 8 bases are shared with TRBD1. There are 18 residues in the CDR3. The trim removed 6 bases at V and 6 bases at J, leaving 21 bases unmatched. The V gene's germline CDR1 is LNHDA and CDR2 SQIVND (reference sequence). CDR3 coding DNA: TGTGCCAGTAGCCCTCTCGGACAGGGTGGGTTTCGGTCCAAGACCCAGTACTTC. Amino acid sequence: CASSPLGQGGFRSKTQYF.

This clone was detected a few times. This chain links TRBV19 with TRBJ2-1; perhaps TRBD1 as D (6 bases). This CDR3 contains 15 residues. The germline V and J ends were trimmed by 5 bases and 2 bases, with 13 bases remaining between them. Germline V gene sequence: CDR1 LNHDA, CDR2 SQIVND (reference sequence). DNA for the CDR3: TGTGCCAGTAGTGTCCAACAGGGTCCCTACAATGAGCAGTTCTTC. It is translated as CASSVQQGPYNEQFF. Full variable domain (rest looked up from reference TRBV19 and TRBJ2-1): DGGITQSPKYLFRKEGQNVTLSCEQNLNHDAMYWYRQDPGQGLRLIYYSQIVNDFQKGDIAEGYSVSREKKESFPLTVTSAQKNPTAFYLCASSVQQGPYNEQFFGPGTRLTVL.

In DNA form, the CDR3 reads TGTGCCAGCACCCGCGCAGACATAGGCACAGATACGCAGTATTTT. Amino acids: CASTRADIGTDTQYF. The rearrangement links TRBV27 to TRBJ2-3; D is unclear. The CDR3 runs to 15 residues. V shed 7 bases and J shed 1 base, with 15 bases lying between them. Looked up from germline, CDR1 is MNHEY and CDR2 is SMNVEV (reference sequence).

This chain joins TRBV7-8 and TRBJ2-3; D is unresolved. V was pared by 4 bases and J by 1 base, with 3 bases between. Germline V lookup: CDR1 SGHVS, CDR2 FQNEAQ. The CDR3 runs 12 residues. CDR3 protein: CASSSRTDTQYF. The DNA of the CDR3 is TGTGCCAGCAGCTCCCGCACAGATACGCAGTATTTT. Complete variable domain (other parts from reference TRBV7-8 and TRBJ2-3): GAGVSQSPRYKVAKRGQDVALRCDPISGHVSLFWYQQALGQGPEFLTYFQNEAQLDKSGLPSDRFFAERPEGSVSTLKIQRTQQEDSAVYLCASSSRTDTQYFGPGTRLTVL.

The rearrangement joins TRBV5-1 to TRBJ2-3; D perhaps matches TRBD1 (6 bases). The CDR3 extends over 15 amino acids. V lost 1 base and J lost 6, with 15 bases in between. CDR1 and CDR2 from the germline V gene are SGHRS and YFSETQ. The chain's CDR3 is CASSLLGAPVDTQYF. The DNA for the CDR3 is TGCGCCAGCAGCTTGCTGGGGGCGCCGGTGGATACGCAGTATTTT.

The V call is TRBV18, the J call TRBJ1-4; D gene uncertain. The germline gives CDR1 KGHSH, CDR2 LQKENI. Trimming stripped 2 bases from V and 4 bases from J, with 11 bases between. The CDR3 sequence is 15 residues long. CDR3 nucleotide sequence: TGTGCCAGCTCACCAGGTGCGGGGATTAATGAAAAACTGTTTTTT. Protein: CASSPGAGINEKLFF. The full variable domain, completed using reference TRBV18 and TRBJ1-4, is NAGVMQNPRHLVRRRGQEARLRCSPMKGHSHVYWYRQLPEEGLKFMVYLQKENIIDESGMPKERFSAEFPKEGPSILRIQQVVRGDSAAYFCASSPGAGINEKLFFGSGTQLSVL.

The chain links TRBV6-1 to TRBJ1-2; possibly TRBD1 for D (5 bases). Per the germline V gene, CDR1 is MNHNS and CDR2 is SASEGT. Trimming shortened V by 8 bases and J by 4 bases, and 17 bases separated the two germline ends. The CDR3 totals 14 residues. The CDR3 sequence: CASAPSGVAYGYTF. Written as DNA, the CDR3 is TGTGCCAGCGCCCCCTCGGGGGTAGCCTATGGCTACACCTTC.

The chain uses TRBV9 and TRBJ2-3; no reliable D call. Germline CDR1 and CDR2: SGDLS and YYNGEE. The CDR3 loop spans 11 amino acids. Between the trimmed V and J ends, which lost 5 bases and 4 bases, there was a span of 5 bases. Written as DNA, the CDR3 is TGTGCCAGCAGTATGGCAGATACGCAGTATTTT. This gives the protein CASSMADTQYF.

The rearrangement joins TRBV19 to TRBJ1-2; TRBD1 matches at 7 bases. This CDR3 contains 15 residues. Unmatched junction bases numbered 7, after V lost 6 bases and J lost 0 bases. Germline values: CDR1 LNHDA, CDR2 SQIVND (reference sequence). The CDR3 sequence: CASSPTGAPNYGYTF. CDR3 nucleotides: TGTGCCAGTAGCCCAACAGGGGCGCCTAACTATGGCTACACCTTC. Full variable domain (rest looked up from reference TRBV19 and TRBJ1-2): DGGITQSPKYLFRKEGQNVTLSCEQNLNHDAMYWYRQDPGQGLRLIYYSQIVNDFQKGDIAEGYSVSREKKESFPLTVTSAQKNPTAFYLCASSPTGAPNYGYTFGSGTRLTVV.

The chain has TRBV7-2 and TRBJ2-1, with 14 bases that match TRBD2. Losses at the gene ends were 6 bases for V and 7 bases for J; bases not matched to a gene: 5. Germline-derived CDR1 and CDR2 are SGHTA and FQGNSA. This CDR3 has 15 amino acids. CDR3 amino acids: CASRLGLAGENEQFF. Written as DNA, the CDR3 is TGTGCCAGCAGATTGGGACTAGCGGGAGAAAATGAGCAGTTCTTC.

This chain connects TRBV7-9 to TRBJ2-7; 8 nucleotides line up with TRBD1. The junction had 5 bases not matched to a gene; V was cut back by 0 bases and J by 1 base. The CDR3 has 16 residues. CDR1 and CDR2 (germline): SEHNR, FQNEAQ (reference sequence). The DNA of the CDR3 is TGTGCCAGCAGCTTAGCCACAGGGGGAAGGTCCTACGAGCAGTACTTC. Translating it yields CASSLATGGRSYEQYF.